The 12 T cell receptor beta chains below all came from one sample that was sequenced in a study of cytomegalovirus exposure and HLA in healthy donors. Only in-frame clones appear in the TCRdb table, and some are missing; sequencing was by immunoSEQ multiplex PCR. The sample yields some 140,000 clones, 82% seen once. The sequencing sample was made of PBMCs. Receptors originate from a young man in good health and CMV-seropositive.

This clone occurred a few times. The V gene is TRBV19, the J gene TRBJ1-2; TRBD1 aligns across 9 bases. This CDR3 spans 12 amino acids. Losses at the gene ends were 7 bases for V and 8 bases for J; bases not matched to a gene: 5. From germline, CDR1 is LNHDA and CDR2 SQIVND (reference sequence). CDR3 in DNA: TGTGCCAGTAAAGGGACAGGGAAAGGCTACACCTTC. Protein: CASKGTGKGYTF.

This clone is a singleton in its sample. V usage is TRBV7-2 and J usage is TRBJ2-7; maybe TRBD2 (6 bases). Germline CDR1 SGHTA, CDR2 FQGNSA. Between the trimmed V and J ends, which lost 2 bases and 3 bases, there was a span of 17 bases. The CDR3 spans 16 residues. CDR3 amino acids: CASSLSPGGDVYEQYF. CDR3 DNA sequence: TGTGCCAGCAGCTTATCCCCCGGGGGTGATGTCTACGAGCAGTACTTC.

This chain uses TRBV7-3 with TRBJ1-1; D not resolved. Per germline, CDR1 SGHTA and CDR2 FQGTGA. The CDR3 runs to 14 residues. Trimming took 1 base from V and 0 from J, leaving 6 bases between them. CDR3 loop: CASSLSGVNTEAFF. CDR3 nucleotides: TGTGCCAGCAGCTTAAGCGGGGTGAACACTGAAGCTTTCTTT. Filled out from reference TRBV7-3 and TRBJ1-1, the complete variable domain reads GAGVSQTPSNKVTEKGKYVELRCDPISGHTALYWYRQSLGQGPEFLIYFQGTGAADDSGLPNDRFFAVRPEGSVSTLKIQRTERGDSAVYLCASSLSGVNTEAFFGQGTRLTVV.

This clone has just a few counts. This chain joins TRBV19 and TRBJ1-4; D is possibly TRBD1 (6 bases). V lost 3 bases, J lost 7 bases, and 12 bases lay in between. CDR1 and CDR2 from the germline V gene are LNHDA and SQIVND (reference sequence). The CDR3 has 14 residues. CDR3 coding DNA: TGTGCCAGTAGTATGGGGAGAGGGGGTGAAAAACTGTTTTTT. It encodes CASSMGRGGEKLFF.

This rearrangement joins TRBV12-5 to TRBJ2-5; the match to TRBD2 covers 10 bases. CDR1 LGHNT and CDR2 FRNRAP come from the germline V gene. This CDR3 is built from 15 residues. Trimming cost V 0 bases and J 2 bases; bases outside gene matches: 0. The CDR3 bases are TGTGCTAGTGGTTTGGTACTAGCGGGGCAAGAGACCCAGTACTTC. Amino acid sequence: CASGLVLAGQETQYF.

The J gene is TRBJ2-1, the V gene TRBV9; 10 bases are a match to TRBD2. CDR1 is SGDLS and CDR2 is YYNGEE in the germline V gene. Unmatched junction bases numbered 10, after V lost 4 bases and J lost 0 bases. CDR3 length equals 18 residues. The CDR3 coding sequence is TGTGCCAGCAGCCAGAGGGGGCTAGCGGGAGACTCCTACAATGAGCAGTTCTTC. This encodes CASSQRGLAGDSYNEQFF. The variable domain in full, completed from reference TRBV9 and TRBJ2-1, reads DSGVTQTPKHLITATGQRVTLRCSPRSGDLSVYWYQQSLDQGLQFLIQYYNGEERAKGNILERFSAQQFPDLHSELNLSSLELGDSALYFCASSQRGLAGDSYNEQFFGPGTRLTVL.

The chain is built from TRBV10-1 and TRBJ2-3, with D uncertain. This CDR3 comprises 13 residues. V was pared by 4 bases and J by 4 bases, with 9 bases between. CDR1 and CDR2 (germline): WNHNN, SYGVQD (reference sequence). The CDR3 protein is CASSASIPDTQYF. The CDR3 bases are TGCGCCAGCAGTGCGAGTATCCCAGATACGCAGTATTTT.

This chain links TRBV6-5 with TRBJ1-1; TRBD1 aligns across 7 bases. V lost 6 bases to trimming and J lost 5 bases; unmatched junction nucleotides: 12. This CDR3 is 15 amino acids long. Per the germline V gene, CDR1 is MNHEY and CDR2 is SVGAGI. CDR3 in DNA: TGTGCCAGCAGGCGCAAGGGGGCGGATGGGACTGAAGCTTTCTTT. Translated: CASRRKGADGTEAFF.

V is TRBV7-2 and J is TRBJ2-7; D might be TRBD2 (7 bases). Looked up from germline, CDR1 is SGHTA and CDR2 is FQGNSA. Trimming stripped 5 bases from V and 3 bases from J, with 14 bases between. CDR3 length equals 14 residues. CDR3 loop: CASSPGQRGYEQYF. The CDR3, as DNA: TGTGCCAGCAGCCCAGGACAGCGGGGCTACGAGCAGTACTTC.

This rearrangement joins TRBV2 to TRBJ1-1; TRBD1 might be the D (5 bases). Trimming took off 6 bases at V and 8 bases at J, with 10 bases between the two ends. The CDR3 totals 11 residues. From germline, CDR1 is SNHLY and CDR2 FYNNEI. The CDR3 bases are TGTGCCAGCAGGGAACAGGTCGAAGCTTTCTTT. The encoded protein is CASREQVEAFF.

The chain links TRBV9 to TRBJ1-3, with 9 bases lining up with TRBD1. Germline CDR1 SGDLS, CDR2 YYNGEE. The CDR3 length is 15 residues. The ends lost 4 bases at V and 0 bases at J; junction bases unmatched: 2. CDR3 coding DNA: TGTGCCAGCAGCTCACAGGGGGCCTCTGGAAACACCATATATTTT. Amino acids: CASSSQGASGNTIYF.

The V call is TRBV5-1, the J call TRBJ2-3; 14 nucleotides match TRBD2. The germline V gene encodes CDR1 SGHRS and CDR2 YFSETQ. J lost 0 bases, V lost 6 bases, and 12 bases had no gene match. This CDR3 is 19 amino acids long. CDR3 in amino acids: CASNRSPGTSGGSTDTQYF. CDR3 sequence (DNA): TGCGCCAGCAACAGGAGCCCCGGGACTAGCGGGGGTAGCACAGATACGCAGTATTTT.